These 10 T cell receptor beta chains share one sample of origin, sequenced in a study of OX40 agonist ivuxolimab in advanced cancers. Repertoires were generated with immunoSEQ multiplex PCR, while TCRdb's copy carries only in-frame clones and drops some. The sample consists of 45,000 to 55,000 clones, about 88% of them appearing once. The sequencing used CD4+ or CD8+ T cells sorted from blood, collected in a trial of the OX40 agonist ivuxolimab. Receptors were obtained from an adult with an advanced solid tumor such as melanoma, head and neck, liver or kidney cancer.

This chain uses TRBV6-1 with TRBJ2-5; 7 positions agree with TRBD1. Germline V gives CDR1 MNHNS, CDR2 SASEGT. The CDR3 totals 15 residues. V lost 4 bases, J lost 1 base, and 6 bases stayed unmatched. The CDR3 protein is CASSATGQTQETQYF. DNA for the CDR3: TGTGCCAGCAGTGCAACGGGACAGACCCAAGAGACCCAGTACTTC.

The rearrangement joins TRBV5-6 to TRBJ2-1; possible D gene TRBD1, 5 bases. The CDR3 extends over 12 amino acids. The ends were cut back, 4 bases at V and 8 bases at J, with 10 bases in the middle. Looked up from germline, CDR1 is SGHDT and CDR2 is YYEEEE. The CDR3 reads CASSPTRDEQFF. For the CDR3, the DNA is TGTGCCAGCAGCCCAACCAGGGATGAGCAGTTCTTC. Complete variable domain (other parts from reference TRBV5-6 and TRBJ2-1): DAGVTQSPTHLIKTRGQQVTLRCSPKSGHDTVSWYQQALGQGPQFIFQYYEEEERQRGNFPDRFSGHQFPNYSSELNVNALLLGDSALYLCASSPTRDEQFFGPGTRLTVL.

The chain is built from TRBV10-3 and TRBJ2-3, with D unresolved. The germline V gene encodes CDR1 ENHRY and CDR2 SYGVKD. The V and J ends lost 0 bases and 2 bases respectively, with 6 bases between them. There are 14 residues in the CDR3. The CDR3 DNA reads TGTGCCATCAGTGAGTCGAAGAACACAGATACGCAGTATTTT. Protein: CAISESKNTDTQYF.

The chain carries TRBV28 and TRBJ1-2, with D possibly being TRBD1 (6 bases). V was cut by 7 bases and J by 5 bases, with 20 bases left in between. The CDR3 runs to 15 residues. Germline CDR1 reads MDHEN; CDR2 reads SYDVKM. The CDR3 loop reads CASTPGGRTHYGYTF. Written as DNA, the CDR3 is TGTGCCAGCACTCCCGGGGGCAGGACACATTATGGCTACACCTTC.

The chain joins TRBV6-1 to TRBJ1-1; weak D call: TRBD1 (5 bases). The V end lost 4 bases, the J end lost 4 bases, and 10 bases lay between the germline ends. Germline CDR1 reads MNHNS; CDR2 reads SASEGT. The CDR3 is 13 amino acids. This CDR3 is CASSVSGSTEAFF. The CDR3 DNA is TGTGCCAGCAGTGTTTCAGGGTCCACTGAAGCTTTCTTT.

The rearrangement joins TRBV28 to TRBJ1-3, with 9 bases fitting TRBD1. V was clipped by 6 bases and J by 1 base; unmatched bases: 1. CDR1 MDHEN and CDR2 SYDVKM come from the germline V gene. The CDR3 extends over 14 amino acids. This CDR3 is CASRGTGSGNTIYF. CDR3 DNA: TGTGCCAGCAGAGGGACAGGGTCTGGAAACACCATATATTTT.

In its sample, this clone was seen a few times. V usage is TRBV2 and J usage is TRBJ1-4, with a tentative D call TRBD1 (6 bases). The CDR3 totals 13 residues. Between the trimmed V and J ends, which lost 1 base and 11 bases, there was a span of 11 bases. Germline-derived CDR1 and CDR2 are SNHLY and FYNNEI. The CDR3 is CASSEGYGQKLFF. The CDR3 nucleotides read TGTGCCAGCAGTGAAGGCTATGGACAGAAACTGTTTTTT.

The rearrangement links TRBV18 to TRBJ2-3; the D is unclear. The CDR3 runs to 17 residues. V shed 5 bases and J shed 1 base, with 19 bases lying between them. From germline, CDR1 is KGHSH and CDR2 LQKENI. The CDR3 DNA reads as TGTGCCAGCTCAGGAGTCCCCGTGACTTTGGGCACAGATACGCAGTATTTT. This codes for CASSGVPVTLGTDTQYF.

The gene calls are TRBV7-9 and TRBJ2-3, with TRBD2 identical over 11 bases. With 3 bases clipped from V and 4 bases from J, the junction kept 6 bases outside the gene matches. The CDR3 spans 16 residues. CDR1 and CDR2 from the germline V gene are SEHNR and FQNEAQ (reference sequence). For the CDR3, the DNA is TGTGCCAGCAGCTTCATGACTAGCGGGAAGGCAGATACGCAGTATTTT. Its protein is CASSFMTSGKADTQYF. Full variable domain (missing parts from reference TRBV7-9 and TRBJ2-3): DTGVSQNPRHKITKRGQNVTFRCDPISEHNRLYWYRQTLGQGPEFLTYFQNEAQLEKSRLLSDRFSAERPKGSFSTLEIQRTEQGDSAMYLCASSFMTSGKADTQYFGPGTRLTVL.

The CDR3 DNA is TGTGCCAGCAGTCCTCCGGGACAGGGGGCGTCATCCTATGGCTACACCTTC. This sequence encodes CASSPPGQGASSYGYTF. The rearrangement uses TRBV28 and TRBJ1-2; TRBD1 matches 12 bases. Germline V gene sequence: CDR1 MDHEN, CDR2 SYDVKM. J lost 4 bases, V lost 5 bases, and 11 bases had no gene match. The CDR3 is 17 amino acids.